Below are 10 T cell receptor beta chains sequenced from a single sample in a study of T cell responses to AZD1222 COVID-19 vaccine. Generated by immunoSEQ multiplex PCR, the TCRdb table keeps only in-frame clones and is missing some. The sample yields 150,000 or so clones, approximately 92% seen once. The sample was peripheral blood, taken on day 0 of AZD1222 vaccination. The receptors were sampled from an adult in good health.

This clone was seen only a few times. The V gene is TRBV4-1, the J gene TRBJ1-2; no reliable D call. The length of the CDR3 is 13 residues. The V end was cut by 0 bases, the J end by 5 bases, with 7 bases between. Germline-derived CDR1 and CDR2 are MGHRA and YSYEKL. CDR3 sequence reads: CASSQDKEYGYTF. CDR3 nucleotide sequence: TGCGCCAGCAGCCAAGATAAGGAATATGGCTACACCTTC.

The CDR3 coding sequence is TGTGCCAGTAGAACCGTACGAGCTGGGGCCAACGTCCTGACTTTC. Translation: CASRTVRAGANVLTF. This chain links TRBV2 with TRBJ2-6; D uncertain. The CDR3 totals 15 residues. Germline loops: CDR1 SNHLY, CDR2 FYNNEI. The V and J ends lost 9 bases and 2 bases respectively, with 14 bases between them.

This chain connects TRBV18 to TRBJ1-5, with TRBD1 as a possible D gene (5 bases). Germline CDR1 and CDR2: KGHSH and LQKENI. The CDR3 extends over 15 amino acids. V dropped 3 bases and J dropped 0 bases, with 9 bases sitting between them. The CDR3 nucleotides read TGTGCCAGCTCACCCGGACAATATAGCAATCAGCCCCAGCATTTT. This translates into CASSPGQYSNQPQHF.

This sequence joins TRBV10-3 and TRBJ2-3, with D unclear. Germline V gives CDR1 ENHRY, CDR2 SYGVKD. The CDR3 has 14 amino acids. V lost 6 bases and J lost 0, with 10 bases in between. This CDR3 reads CAISLRGSTDTQYF. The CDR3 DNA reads TGTGCCATCAGCCTCAGAGGTAGCACAGATACGCAGTATTTT.

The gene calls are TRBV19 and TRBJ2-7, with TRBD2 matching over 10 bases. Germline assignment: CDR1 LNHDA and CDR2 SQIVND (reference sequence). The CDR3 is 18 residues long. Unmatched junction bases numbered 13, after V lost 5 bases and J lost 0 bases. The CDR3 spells CASSSGTSALLGSYEQYF. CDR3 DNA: TGTGCCAGTAGTTCCGGGACTAGCGCTTTGCTGGGCTCCTACGAGCAGTACTTC. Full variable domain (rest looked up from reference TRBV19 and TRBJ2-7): DGGITQSPKYLFRKEGQNVTLSCEQNLNHDAMYWYRQDPGQGLRLIYYSQIVNDFQKGDIAEGYSVSREKKESFPLTVTSAQKNPTAFYLCASSSGTSALLGSYEQYFGPGTRLTVT.

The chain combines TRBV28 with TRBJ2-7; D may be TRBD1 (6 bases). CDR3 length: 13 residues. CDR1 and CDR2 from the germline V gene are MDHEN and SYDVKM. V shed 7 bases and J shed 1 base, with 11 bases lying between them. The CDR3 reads CASIPGQSYEQYF. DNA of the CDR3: TGTGCCAGCATCCCTGGACAGTCCTACGAGCAGTACTTC.

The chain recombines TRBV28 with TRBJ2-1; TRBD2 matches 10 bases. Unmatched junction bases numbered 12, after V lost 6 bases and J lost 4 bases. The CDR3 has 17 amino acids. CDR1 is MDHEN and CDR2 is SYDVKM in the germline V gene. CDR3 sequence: CASSPPPLAGWYNEQFF. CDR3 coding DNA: TGTGCCAGCAGCCCCCCCCCACTAGCGGGATGGTACAATGAGCAGTTCTTC.

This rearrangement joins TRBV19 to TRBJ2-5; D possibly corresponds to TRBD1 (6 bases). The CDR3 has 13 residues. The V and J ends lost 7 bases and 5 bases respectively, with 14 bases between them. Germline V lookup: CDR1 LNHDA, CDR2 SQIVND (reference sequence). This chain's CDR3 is CASNTQGRETQYF. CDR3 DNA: TGTGCCAGTAACACACAGGGCCGGGAGACCCAGTACTTC.

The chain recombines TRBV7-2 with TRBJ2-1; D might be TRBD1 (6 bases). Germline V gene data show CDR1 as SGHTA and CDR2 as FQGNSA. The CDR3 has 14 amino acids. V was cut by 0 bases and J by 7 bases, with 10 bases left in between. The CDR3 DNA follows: TGTGCCAGCAGCTTAGCGCGAGGACAGAATGAGCAGTTCTTC. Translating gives CASSLARGQNEQFF.

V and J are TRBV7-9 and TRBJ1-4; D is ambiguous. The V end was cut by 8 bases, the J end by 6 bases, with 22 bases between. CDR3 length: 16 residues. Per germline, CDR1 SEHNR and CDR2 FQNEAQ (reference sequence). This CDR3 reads CASGFPVNHGHEKLFF. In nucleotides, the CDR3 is TGTGCCAGCGGATTCCCCGTGAATCACGGCCATGAAAAACTGTTTTTT. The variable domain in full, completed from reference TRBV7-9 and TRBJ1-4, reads DTGVSQNPRHKITKRGQNVTFRCDPISEHNRLYWYRQTLGQGPEFLTYFQNEAQLEKSRLLSDRFSAERPKGSFSTLEIQRTEQGDSAMYLCASGFPVNHGHEKLFFGSGTQLSVL.